The rows below give T cell receptor beta chains drawn from one sample of a study of a mutant IDH1 vaccine in newly diagnosed glioma. Clones were read by immunoSEQ multiplex PCR, and TCRdb kept only the in-frame ones, dropping some. The sample includes 50,000 to 85,000 clones, over 75% seen only once; the top ten take roughly 13%. For these TCRs, the target antigens are not known. The sequenced sample was PBMCs, obtained from a glioma patient whose treatment included an IDH1 peptide vaccine. The receptors derive from a man aged 18 to 29 with glioma. Both conserved end residues are trimmed from each CDR3.

V | CDR3
TRBV6-5 | ASSSAAWNEKLF
TRBV7-9 | ASSPSLPAGDEYEQY
TRBV5-4 | ASSRSSGNTIY
TRBV5-8 | ASSSLRQGPQETQY
TRBV7-9 | ASSLRAGDYTEAF
TRBV13 | ASSFLTGIGEQY
TRBV27 | ASSFSQSRYEQY
TRBV30 | AWQGAIGNTIY
TRBV5-6 | ASSLDRGDQPQH
TRBV9 | ASSGKTGYEQY
TRBV6-1 | ASSPGTGGKIEQF
TRBV2 | ASLNSGNTIY
TRBV6-5 | ASSYSNGLRYEQY
TRBV5-5 | ASSLGRQGFTYEQY
TRBV18 | ASSHSGTRGQETQY
TRBV27 | ASSGRGYQETQY